The 7 T cell receptor beta chains below come from one sample, sequenced in a study of metastatic and nonmetastatic thyroid tumors. No patient received treatment before thyroid surgery. TCRdb reprocessed the PCR reads via MiXCR. The sample records 19,000 or so clones, 28% being singletons. Sequenced sample: tumor tissue. These receptors were obtained from a male donor with papillary thyroid cancer or a benign thyroid nodule (not recorded which). Some clones in this sample may be carry-over from other donors' samples.

J is TRBJ2-7 and V is TRBV28; either TRBD1 or TRBD2 may supply D (6 bases each). Germline CDR1 and CDR2: MDHEN and SYDVKM. The V end was cut by 7 bases, the J end by 2 bases, with 15 bases between. The CDR3 extends over 14 amino acids. The CDR3 sequence is CASTQSGGPYEQYF. The CDR3 DNA follows: TGTGCCAGCACCCAGAGTGGGGGGCCCTACGAGCAGTACTTC.

This clone turned up a few times. The chain recombines TRBV12-3 or TRBV12-4 with TRBJ1-3; D gene ambiguous. The ends were cut back, 3 bases at V and 6 bases at J, with 9 bases in the middle. The CDR3 is made up of 13 amino acids. This CDR3 reads CASSFTQENTIYF. The CDR3 DNA is TGTGCCAGCAGTTTTACGCAGGAAAACACCATATATTTT.

This clone has ten or more counts. The chain uses TRBV10-2 and TRBJ2-3; 8 bases fit TRBD2. CDR1 and CDR2 from the germline V gene are WSHSY and SAAADI. The CDR3 is 14 amino acids. The V gene end was trimmed by 5 bases and the J gene end by 4 bases; junction bases not matched to a gene: 5. CDR3 amino acids: CASSSGTRSDTQYF. CDR3 coding DNA: TGCGCCAGCAGTTCCGGGACTAGATCAGATACGCAGTATTTT.

This chain uses TRBV6-5 with TRBJ1-2, with 9 bases matching TRBD1. This CDR3 comprises 17 residues. Trimming at V came to 3 bases and at J to 6 bases, leaving 14 bases not matched to a gene. The germline V gene has CDR1 MNHEY and CDR2 SVGAGI. In nucleotides, the CDR3 is TGTGCCAGCAGTTATACCGAGACAGGGGGACTCACGAATGGCTACACCTTC. This codes for CASSYTETGGLTNGYTF.

In its sample, this clone was seen many times. This chain's CDR3 is CASSPIDTSHEQFF. The DNA for the CDR3 is TGTGCCAGCTCACCCATAGATACTAGTCATGAGCAGTTCTTC. This chain links TRBV18 with TRBJ2-1, with TRBD2 as a possible D gene (5 bases). Trimming cost V 3 bases and J 8 bases, with 14 bases left between them. The CDR3 runs to 14 residues. The germline V gene has CDR1 KGHSH and CDR2 LQKENI.

V gene TRBV19 combines with J gene TRBJ2-7; 7 bases are a match to TRBD2. The V segment lost 1 base and the J segment 6 bases; nucleotides outside the gene matches: 6. The CDR3 runs 14 residues. Germline CDR1 reads LNHDA; CDR2 reads SQIVND (reference sequence). Here the CDR3 DNA reads TGTGCCAGTAGTATAGGGCGGGAGTCGGGCGAGCAGTACTTC. Amino acids: CASSIGRESGEQYF.

This clone came up many times. The chain is built from TRBV29-1 and TRBJ2-7, with 13 nucleotides matching TRBD2. J gave up 4 bases and V 3 bases, and 3 bases lay outside the gene matches. The germline V gene has CDR1 SQVTM and CDR2 ANQGSEA. CDR3 length: 14 amino acids. CDR3 protein: CSVEWTSGSYEQYF. The DNA of the CDR3 is TGCAGCGTTGAGTGGACTAGCGGGAGTTACGAGCAGTACTTC.